This is a list of T cell receptor beta chains from one sample in a study of cytotoxic CD8 clonotypes in ibrutinib-treated CLL. Clones were sequenced by immunoSEQ multiplex PCR, and TCRdb holds only the in-frame ones, with some missing. The table lists under 300,000 clones, 65% to 85% of them singletons. This sample comprised PBMCs, obtained at disease progression, from a patient treated with ibrutinib. These receptors were collected from a human donor with chronic lymphocytic leukemia. Each CDR3 is given with its conserved first and last residue.

CDR3 length,V gene,J gene,CDR3 protein
15,TRBV9,TRBJ1-3,CASSVESGYGNTIYF
14,TRBV2,TRBJ1-1,CASRADGMNTEAFF
16,TRBV28,TRBJ2-5,CASSLIRLLGLETQYF
13,TRBV6-4,TRBJ2-3,CASSEQSTDTQYF
16,TRBV6-1,TRBJ2-5,CASSEGTRNHQETQYF
18,TRBV9,TRBJ2-6,CASSPRDRVSSGANVLTF
16,TRBV25-1,TRBJ2-3,CASRLGLAGDTDTQYF
15,TRBV6-5,TRBJ2-1,CASSPRGSWTHEQFF
19,TRBV4-3,TRBJ2-1,CASSQDLGSGSRRFNEQFF
12,TRBV25-1,TRBJ1-2,CASTTLRGGYTF
15,TRBV6-1,TRBJ2-1,CASSWTGTRNNEQFF
14,TRBV6-1,TRBJ1-2,CANSVQTGVDGYTF
16,TRBV15,TRBJ1-4,CATSRGIRGSNEKLFF
16,TRBV25-1,TRBJ2-1,CASSGWDRLPGVEQFF
14,TRBV4-1,TRBJ1-1,CASSPRQGGTEAFF
12,TRBV6-5,TRBJ1-1,CASSRMNTEAFF
13,TRBV12-5,TRBJ1-3,CASGLGGGNTIYF
15,TRBV19,TRBJ1-5,CASRTGDSSNQPQHF
15,TRBV7-3,TRBJ1-1,CASSLTGTLNTEAFF
14,TRBV7-3,TRBJ2-7,CASSSDRVSYEQYF
13,TRBV10-3,TRBJ1-5,CASQGYSNQPQHF
15,TRBV11-3,TRBJ2-3,CASSLGVGLTDTQYF
12,TRBV6-5,TRBJ2-7,CASSYRRREQYF
15,TRBV6-6,TRBJ2-7,CASSRLAGENYEQYF
15,TRBV11-2,TRBJ2-1,CASSKLAGTEDEQFF
18,TRBV11-3,TRBJ2-3,CASSLVRTSATSTDTQYF
15,TRBV2,TRBJ2-7,CASSEATGPSHEQYF
13,TRBV29-1,TRBJ1-1,CSVLGRMNTEAFF
13,TRBV18,TRBJ2-1,CASSPPIYNEQFF
14,TRBV7-2,TRBJ2-5,CASSLIPTQETQYF
13,TRBV5-6,TRBJ2-7,CASSRGPPIEQYF
16,TRBV7-9,TRBJ2-5,CASSFTGTGGLETQYF
15,TRBV10-3,TRBJ2-1,CATKTGTGQDNEQFF
17,TRBV15,TRBJ2-4,CATSRGTARDSKNIQYF
15,TRBV4-1,TRBJ2-7,CASSQYRAAPYEQYF
15,TRBV7-9,TRBJ2-3,CASSLARQPPDTQYF
15,TRBV10-2,TRBJ1-5,CASSEWAGGSQPQHF
15,TRBV6-1,TRBJ2-1,CASSDKTGAYNEQFF
12,TRBV6-6,TRBJ2-2,CASSLGSGELFF
15,TRBV18,TRBJ2-7,CASSPPGTGGHEQYF
13,TRBV25-1,TRBJ2-3,CASSDPRTDTQYF
18,TRBV18,TRBJ1-2,CASSPPTGRPLFFYGYTF
15,TRBV2,TRBJ2-7,CASSERGLLETEQYF
15,TRBV5-4,TRBJ2-7,CASSKPTSGAYEQYF
15,TRBV7-7,TRBJ2-2,CASSPLGTGTGELFF
17,TRBV18,TRBJ1-1,CASSQTGGQIQGTEAFF
14,TRBV2,TRBJ2-7,CASSAGTGTYEQYF
16,TRBV13,TRBJ1-1,CASSSKGGTVNTEAFF